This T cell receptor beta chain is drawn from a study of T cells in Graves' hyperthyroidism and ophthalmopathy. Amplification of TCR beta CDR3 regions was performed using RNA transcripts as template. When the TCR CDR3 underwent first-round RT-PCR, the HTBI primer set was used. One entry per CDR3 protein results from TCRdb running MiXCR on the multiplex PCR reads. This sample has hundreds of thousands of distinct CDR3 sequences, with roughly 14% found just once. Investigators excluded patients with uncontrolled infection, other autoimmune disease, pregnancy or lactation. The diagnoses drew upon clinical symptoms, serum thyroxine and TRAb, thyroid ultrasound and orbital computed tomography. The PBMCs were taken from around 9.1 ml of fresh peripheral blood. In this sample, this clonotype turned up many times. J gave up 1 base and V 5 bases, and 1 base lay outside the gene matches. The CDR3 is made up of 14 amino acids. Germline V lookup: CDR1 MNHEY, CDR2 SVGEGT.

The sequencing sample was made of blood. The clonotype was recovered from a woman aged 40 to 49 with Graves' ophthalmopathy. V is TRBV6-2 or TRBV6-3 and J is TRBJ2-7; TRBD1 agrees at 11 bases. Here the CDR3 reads CASSRDRGSYEQYF. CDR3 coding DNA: TGTGCCAGCAGTCGGGACAGGGGGTCCTACGAGCAGTACTTC.